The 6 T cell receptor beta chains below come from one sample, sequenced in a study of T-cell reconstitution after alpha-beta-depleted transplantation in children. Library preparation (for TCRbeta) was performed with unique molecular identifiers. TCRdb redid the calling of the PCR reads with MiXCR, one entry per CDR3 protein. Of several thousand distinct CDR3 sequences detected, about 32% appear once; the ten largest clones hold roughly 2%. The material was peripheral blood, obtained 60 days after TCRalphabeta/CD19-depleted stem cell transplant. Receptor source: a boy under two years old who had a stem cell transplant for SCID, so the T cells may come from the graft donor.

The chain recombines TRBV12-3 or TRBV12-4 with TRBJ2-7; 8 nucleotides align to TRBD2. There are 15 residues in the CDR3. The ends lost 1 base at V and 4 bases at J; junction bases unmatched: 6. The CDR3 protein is CASSLEAGAPYEQYF. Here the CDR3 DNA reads TGTGCCAGCAGTTTAGAAGCGGGAGCGCCTTACGAGCAGTACTTC.

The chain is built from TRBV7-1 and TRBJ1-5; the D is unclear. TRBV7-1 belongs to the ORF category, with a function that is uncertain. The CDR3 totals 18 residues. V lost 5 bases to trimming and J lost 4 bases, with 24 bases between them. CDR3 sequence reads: CASSPGLLCWALNQPQHF. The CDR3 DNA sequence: TGTGCCAGCAGCCCCGGGCTCCTCTGCTGGGCACTGAATCAGCCCCAGCATTTT.

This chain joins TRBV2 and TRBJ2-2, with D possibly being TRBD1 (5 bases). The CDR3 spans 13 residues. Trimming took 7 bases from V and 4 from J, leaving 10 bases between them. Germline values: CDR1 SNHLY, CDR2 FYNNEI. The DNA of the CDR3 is TGTGCCAGCAACGGACAAGGCACCGGGGAGCTGTTTTTT. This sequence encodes CASNGQGTGELFF.

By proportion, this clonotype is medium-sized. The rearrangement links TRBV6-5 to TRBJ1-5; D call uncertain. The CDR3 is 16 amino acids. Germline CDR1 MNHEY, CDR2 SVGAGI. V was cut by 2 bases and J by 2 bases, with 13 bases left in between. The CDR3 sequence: CASSYVSHRGNQPQHF. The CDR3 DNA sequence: TGTGCCAGCAGTTACGTATCTCATCGCGGCAATCAGCCCCAGCATTTT.

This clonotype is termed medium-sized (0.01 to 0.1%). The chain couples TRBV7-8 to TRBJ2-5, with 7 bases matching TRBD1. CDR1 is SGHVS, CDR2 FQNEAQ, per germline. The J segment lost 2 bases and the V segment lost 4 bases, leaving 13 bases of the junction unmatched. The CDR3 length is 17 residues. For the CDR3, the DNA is TGTGCCAGCAGCTCACGACCGCCGACAGGGAAACAAGAGACCCAGTACTTC. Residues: CASSSRPPTGKQETQYF.

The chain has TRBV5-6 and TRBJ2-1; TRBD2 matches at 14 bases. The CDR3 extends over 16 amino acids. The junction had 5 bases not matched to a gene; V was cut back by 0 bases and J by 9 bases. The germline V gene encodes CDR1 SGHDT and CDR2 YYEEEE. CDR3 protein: CASSLGLAGGPGEQFF. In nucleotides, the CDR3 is TGTGCCAGCAGCTTGGGACTAGCGGGAGGGCCGGGTGAGCAGTTCTTC. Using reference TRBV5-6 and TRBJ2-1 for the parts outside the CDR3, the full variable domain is DAGVTQSPTHLIKTRGQQVTLRCSPKSGHDTVSWYQQALGQGPQFIFQYYEEEERQRGNFPDRFSGHQFPNYSSELNVNALLLGDSALYLCASSLGLAGGPGEQFFGPGTRLTVL.